Here is one T cell receptor beta chain with its context. The method was immunoSEQ multiplex PCR; TCRdb's version includes in-frame clones alone and lacks a portion of them. The sample carries hundreds of thousands of clones, roughly 85% recorded once. Germline V gene sequence: CDR1 LNHNV, CDR2 YYDKDF (reference sequence). The J segment lost 5 bases and the V segment lost 0 bases, leaving 4 bases of the junction unmatched. The CDR3 consists of 16 residues. This record belongs to a study of cytotoxic CD8 clonotypes in ibrutinib-treated CLL. This TCR was recovered from a human donor with chronic lymphocytic leukemia. The source was PBMCs, collected before ibrutinib treatment. V gene TRBV15 combines with J gene TRBJ2-1; 10 nucleotides match TRBD2. CDR3 nucleotide sequence: TGTGCCACCAGCAGAGACTGGACTAGCGGTCACAATGAGCAGTTCTTC. Translation: CATSRDWTSGHNEQFF.